Presented here are 23 T cell receptor beta chains from one specimen sequenced in a study of identical twins. TCRdb independently ran MiXCR on the 5' RACE reads; one entry per CDR3 protein. This table has about 200,000 distinct CDR3 sequences, roughly a tenth appearing once. Sequenced input: memory T cells sorted from blood. The receptors derive from a man between 45 and 60 years old in good health.

This clonotype has just a few counts. The rearrangement uses TRBV27 and TRBJ2-6; D is unresolved. The germline V gene encodes CDR1 MNHEY and CDR2 SMNVEV (reference sequence). This CDR3 is built from 19 residues. V was pared by 4 bases and J by 0 bases, with 19 bases between. The CDR3 region has the DNA TGTGCCAGCAGTTATTATTTTGGGTCCACGAGCTCTGGGGCCAACGTCCTGACTTTC. Its translation is CASSYYFGSTSSGANVLTF.

In its sample, this clonotype was seen a few times. The V gene is TRBV10-3, the J gene TRBJ2-7; no clear D gene. The CDR3 totals 13 residues. The germline gives CDR1 ENHRY, CDR2 SYGVKD. Trimming pared 3 bases from V and 0 bases from J, leaving 6 bases between. The CDR3 loop reads CAISDSVSYEQYF. CDR3 sequence (DNA): TGTGCCATCAGTGATTCGGTCTCCTACGAGCAGTACTTC.

At least ten counts were recorded for this clonotype. The CDR3 sequence: CASSLERAWDTQYF. CDR3 in DNA: TGCGCCAGCAGCTTGGAGCGGGCGTGGGATACGCAGTATTTT. The chain joins TRBV5-1 to TRBJ2-3, with a tentative D call TRBD2 (6 bases). V shed 0 bases and J shed 6 bases, with 11 bases lying between them. This CDR3 spans 14 amino acids. The germline gives CDR1 SGHRS, CDR2 YFSETQ.

This clonotype showed up just once. This chain connects TRBV18 to TRBJ2-1, with 7 bases lining up with TRBD2. Germline CDR1 KGHSH, CDR2 LQKENI. The length of the CDR3 is 13 residues. V lost 6 bases and J lost 4; bases outside the gene matches: 3. The DNA of the CDR3 is TGTGCCAGCTCCAGGGACTATTACAATGAGCAGTTCTTC. Residues: CASSRDYYNEQFF.

This chain links TRBV6-1 with TRBJ2-3, with D possibly being TRBD2 (5 bases). Germline V CDR1 and CDR2: MNHNS, SASEGT. CDR3 size: 18 residues. Trimming removed 6 bases from V and 2 bases from J, with 24 bases in between. The CDR3 nucleotides read TGTGCCAGCAGAGCATTGAGCGGCGGGTGGCGGGTCACAGATACGCAGTATTTT. Amino acids: CASRALSGGWRVTDTQYF.

The chain has TRBV24-1 and TRBJ2-1; TRBD2 matches 11 bases. From germline, CDR1 is KGHDR and CDR2 SFDVKD. Germline trimming cut 5 bases from V and 6 bases from J; bases unmatched to any gene: 5. The CDR3 has 15 residues. Written as DNA, the CDR3 is TGTGCCACCAGTGGTAAACTAGCGGGAGCCAATGAGCAGTTCTTC. This encodes CATSGKLAGANEQFF.

This chain joins TRBV6-1 and TRBJ2-7, with TRBD2 matching 7 bases. Germline CDR1 MNHNS, CDR2 SASEGT. Losses at the gene ends were 5 bases for V and 6 bases for J; bases not matched to a gene: 16. CDR3 length: 16 amino acids. CDR3 DNA sequence: TGTGCCAGCAGTAAAGGAGGGAGGGCCTACGTTGGCGAGCAGTACTTC. Amino acids: CASSKGGRAYVGEQYF.

The chain links TRBV5-1 to TRBJ2-5; 8 positions agree with TRBD1. CDR3 size: 15 residues. In germline, CDR1 is SGHRS, CDR2 YFSETQ. With 6 bases clipped from V and 4 bases from J, the junction kept 11 bases outside the gene matches. CDR3 DNA: TGCGCCAGCAACCCGACAGGGGCGGTAGTAGAGACCCAGTACTTC. Amino acids: CASNPTGAVVETQYF.

This clonotype was seen only a few times. This chain connects TRBV19 to TRBJ1-2; no clear D gene. The V gene lost 7 bases and the J gene lost 4 bases, with 16 bases spanning the gap. Looked up from germline, CDR1 is LNHDA and CDR2 is SQIVND (reference sequence). The CDR3 is 14 residues long. CDR3 DNA: TGTGCCAGTAAGGAAGGACCGGGAGGCTATGGCTACACCTTC. It codes for CASKEGPGGYGYTF.

The gene calls are TRBV20-1 and TRBJ2-7; 11 bases agree with TRBD1. The V and J ends lost 1 base and 3 bases, in that order; junction bases with no gene match: 2. Germline V lookup: CDR1 DFQATT, CDR2 SNEGSKA (reference sequence). The CDR3 consists of 14 residues. CDR3 sequence reads: CSARVGTGGYEQYF. The DNA for the CDR3 is TGCAGTGCTAGAGTCGGGACAGGGGGCTACGAGCAGTACTTC.

This clonotype occurred many times. J is TRBJ2-5 and V is TRBV5-6; 8 bases match TRBD1. Germline V gene sequence: CDR1 SGHDT, CDR2 YYEEEE. The CDR3 has 14 amino acids. The V gene end was trimmed by 4 bases and the J gene end by 2 bases; junction bases not matched to a gene: 4. CDR3 sequence (DNA): TGTGCCAGCAGCCGGACAGGGATACAAGAGACCCAGTACTTC. Encoded protein: CASSRTGIQETQYF.

This clonotype occurred a few times. This sequence joins TRBV29-1 and TRBJ2-1; 7 positions match TRBD2. The CDR3 length is 16 residues. The junction had 16 bases not matched to a gene; V was cut back by 1 base and J by 10 bases. Germline lookup yields CDR1 SQVTM and CDR2 ANQGSEA. The CDR3 DNA follows: TGCAGCGTTGAAGGGCTGTCGCGGGGGTCTTTCGTGGAGCAGTTCTTC. It is translated as CSVEGLSRGSFVEQFF.

Only a few counts were recorded for this clonotype. The chain employs TRBV9 and TRBJ2-1; D gene uncertain. This CDR3 has 12 amino acids. Per the germline V gene, CDR1 is SGDLS and CDR2 is YYNGEE. Trimming stripped 3 bases from V and 10 bases from J, with 11 bases between. CDR3 in DNA: TGTGCCAGCAGCGGGACGGTCCGGGAGCAGTTCTTC. The encoded protein is CASSGTVREQFF.

This clonotype showed up many times. This chain links TRBV6-1 with TRBJ2-2; D is uncertain. This CDR3 is built from 14 residues. Trimming cost V 6 bases and J 1 base, with 9 bases left between them. Germline V gene data show CDR1 as MNHNS and CDR2 as SASEGT. The CDR3 nucleotides read TGTGCCAGCAGCCCCAGCGAGAACACCGGGGAGCTGTTTTTT. It is translated as CASSPSENTGELFF.

This clonotype was seen ten or more times. The chain employs TRBV20-1 and TRBJ1-2, with D perhaps TRBD1 (6 bases). The CDR3 is 14 residues long. The V gene lost 3 bases and the J gene lost 8 bases, with 19 bases spanning the gap. Germline CDR1 and CDR2: DFQATT and SNEGSKA (reference sequence). The CDR3 DNA reads as TGCAGTGCTAGCCACAGGGAGGGGGTGGAAGGCTACACCTTC. Encoded protein: CSASHREGVEGYTF.

The CDR3 region has the DNA TGTGCCAGCAGCGGACAGGGGCTCCACGAGCAGTACTTC. Protein: CASSGQGLHEQYF. The V gene is TRBV9, the J gene TRBJ2-7; TRBD1 aligns across 8 bases. Looked up from germline, CDR1 is SGDLS and CDR2 is YYNGEE. With 3 bases clipped from V and 5 bases from J, the junction kept 4 bases outside the gene matches. CDR3 length: 13 amino acids. Combining the CDR3 with reference TRBV9 and TRBJ2-7 gives the whole variable domain DSGVTQTPKHLITATGQRVTLRCSPRSGDLSVYWYQQSLDQGLQFLIQYYNGEERAKGNILERFSAQQFPDLHSELNLSSLELGDSALYFCASSGQGLHEQYFGPGTRLTVT.

The J gene is TRBJ2-7, the V gene TRBV7-9, with D possibly being TRBD1 or TRBD2 (5 bases each). Trimming left V 0 bases short and J 6 bases short, with 15 bases between. Germline V gene data show CDR1 as SEHNR and CDR2 as FQNEAQ (reference sequence). This CDR3 has 15 residues. In DNA, the CDR3 is TGTGCCAGCAGCTTAGCGTCGGGGCTAGGGAGCGAGCAGTACTTC. Its protein product is CASSLASGLGSEQYF.

Judged by abundance, this clonotype is medium-sized (0.01 to 0.1%). The V gene is TRBV4-3, the J gene TRBJ1-1; D gene unclear. The CDR3 sequence is 14 residues long. Germline V gives CDR1 LGHNA, CDR2 YSLEER. V gave up 3 bases and J gave up 6 bases, with 14 bases separating them. DNA for the CDR3: TGCGCCAGCAGCCACAGATTAGGAGCGGCTGAAGCTTTCTTT. Amino acids: CASSHRLGAAEAFF.

This clonotype has a count of ten or more. V is TRBV12-3 or TRBV12-4 and J is TRBJ1-6, with TRBD1 as a possible D gene (5 bases). Trimming shortened V by 4 bases and J by 8 bases, and 15 bases separated the two germline ends. The CDR3 covers 15 residues. DNA of the CDR3: TGTGCCAGCAGTTCCCAGGGCAGGAAGCATTCACCCCTCCACTTT. This encodes CASSSQGRKHSPLHF.

This clonotype has at least ten counts. The chain couples TRBV7-9 to TRBJ1-5; D is possibly TRBD1 (5 bases). CDR1 is SEHNR and CDR2 is FQNEAQ in the germline V gene (reference sequence). V shed 1 base and J shed 2 bases, with 9 bases lying between them. The length of the CDR3 is 15 residues. CDR3 in amino acids: CASSLDQGGNQPQHF. The CDR3 region has the DNA TGTGCCAGCAGCTTAGACCAGGGAGGCAATCAGCCCCAGCATTTT.

The genes are TRBV20-1 and TRBJ1-4, with 7 bases fitting TRBD1. The germline CDR1 and CDR2 sequences are DFQATT and SNEGSKA (reference sequence). The ends lost 1 base at V and 8 bases at J; junction bases unmatched: 22. The CDR3 runs 19 residues. The DNA of the CDR3 is TGCAGTGCTAGAGGAGGGGGCAGGCTTACAATAGCCCCGAGCGAAAAACTGTTTTTT. Encoded protein: CSARGGGRLTIAPSEKLFF.

The sample holds many counts of this clonotype. This sequence joins TRBV4-2 and TRBJ2-5; no firm D call. This CDR3 contains 14 residues. V lost 4 bases to trimming and J lost 8 bases, with 17 bases between them. Germline CDR1 and CDR2: LGHNA and YNFKEQ. CDR3 bases: TGTGCCAGCAGCCCCCTCTCAGCTGCAGGAACCCAGTACTTC. Translation: CASSPLSAAGTQYF.

A few counts support this clonotype. The chain links TRBV20-1 to TRBJ2-6, with 7 bases that match TRBD1. Trimming cost V 2 bases and J 0 bases; bases outside gene matches: 10. CDR3 length: 18 residues. The germline V gene encodes CDR1 DFQATT and CDR2 SNEGSKA (reference sequence). In DNA form, the CDR3 reads TGCAGTGCTAGAAGTAGACAGGGCATCCCCTCTGGGGCCAACGTCCTGACTTTC. This sequence encodes CSARSRQGIPSGANVLTF.